This T cell receptor (beta chain) was documented in a study of vaccination and CD4 T cells after COVID-19. Background on the study: Post-vaccination samples were procured at a median of around 79 days following dose two (range 14 to 241). The authors used overlapping spike peptides from SARS-CoV-2, HCoV-NL63, HCoV-OC43 and HCoV-229E to stimulate cells.

Trimming removed 5 bases from V and 7 bases from J, with 17 bases in between. Germline V gene lookup returns CDR1 MNHEY and CDR2 SMNVEV (reference sequence). The CDR3 is 14 residues long. Treatment meaning: approximately 11-day PBMC culture with coronavirus spike peptide pools or control peptides (ViraFEST assay). ViraFEST stimulated the growth of antigen-specific T cells using peptide pools and subsequently profiled their TCRs by sequencing. The Oncomine TCR Beta short-read assay generated sequence data from the DNA of cultured CD4+ T cells. Via MiXCR, TCRdb re-called the PCR reads, giving one row per CDR3 protein. The sample records 15,000 to 17,000 distinct CDR3 sequences, under 65% being singletons. As regards this clonotype: The antigen is not known.

The chain couples TRBV27 to TRBJ1-1; D gene uncertain. This clonotype was obtained from a human donor who had recovered from COVID-19. The source material was CD4+ T cells from blood, cultured in vitro. CDR3 DNA sequence: TGTGCCAGCAGTATGGTGGGGTCAGTCGGTGAAGCTTTCTTT. Residues: CASSMVGSVGEAFF.